The 23 T cell receptor beta chains in this list originate from one sample, sequenced in a study of early T cells in non-severe SARS-CoV-2 infection (dated by TCRdb to 2020 to 2023). The library was built by means of 5' RACE. Sequenced on a NextSeq 500. TCRdb cleaned the public reads at Q25 with fastp, built clones with MiXCR and kept in-frame beta chains. For every CDR3 protein sequence, its rows merge into one entry that carries the most common genes and DNA. The sample contains 57,000 or so distinct CDR3 sequences, over 5% of them found a single time. The biggest ten clones account for about 6.8% of the sample. Sequencing was performed on whole blood. The receptors shown here come from an adult who was a healthcare worker with PCR-confirmed SARS-CoV-2 infection or an uninfected control (not recorded which).

A few counts support this clonotype. The chain carries TRBV4-2 and TRBJ2-7, with 10 bases that match TRBD2. This CDR3 comprises 14 residues. Germline assignment: CDR1 LGHNA and CDR2 YNFKEQ. Losses at the gene ends were 4 bases for V and 6 bases for J; bases not matched to a gene: 6. For the CDR3, the DNA is TGTGCCAGCAGCCCTGATAGCGGGAGGTTCGAGCAGTACTTC. Amino acid sequence: CASSPDSGRFEQYF.

To note about this clonotype: A much larger clone sits a single nucleotide away, making a read error possible. J is TRBJ1-5 and V is TRBV29-1, with TRBD1 matching 12 bases. Germline loops: CDR1 SQVTM, CDR2 ANQGSEA. CDR3 length: 15 amino acids. The CDR3 loop reads CSVTLGQGAGQPQLF. CDR3 nucleotide sequence: TGCAGCGTCACTTTGGGACAGGGGGCCGGTCAGCCCCAGCTTTTT.

This clonotype was observed many times. This rearrangement joins TRBV7-2 to TRBJ1-6, with D tentatively TRBD1 (6 bases). There are 15 residues in the CDR3. Germline values: CDR1 SGHTA, CDR2 FQGNSA. Between the trimmed V and J ends, which lost 1 base and 7 bases, there was a span of 11 bases. CDR3 coding DNA: TGTGCCAGCAGCTTAGTCGGGGGGCAAAATTCACCCCTCCACTTT. It translates to CASSLVGGQNSPLHF.

This clonotype was picked up a small number of times. J is TRBJ2-1 and V is TRBV7-3; 11 positions agree with TRBD1. V was clipped by 6 bases and J by 10 bases; unmatched bases: 8. Germline V CDR1 and CDR2: SGHTA, FQGTGA. The CDR3 spans 14 residues. The CDR3 reads CASSFGQGAREQFF. CDR3 bases: TGTGCCAGCAGTTTCGGACAGGGGGCCAGGGAGCAGTTCTTC.

The genes are TRBV3-1 and TRBJ2-7, with D tentatively TRBD1 or TRBD2 (5 bases each). V was clipped by 1 base and J by 2 bases, with 12 bases between them. The CDR3 extends over 15 amino acids. Germline CDR1 and CDR2: LGHDT and YNNKEL (reference sequence). CDR3 DNA sequence: TGTGCCAGCAGCCAAGCTCCAGGGACCACCTACGAGCAGTACTTC. As protein: CASSQAPGTTYEQYF.

This clonotype was seen at least ten times. The J gene is TRBJ2-3, the V gene TRBV20-1; 8 bases are shared with TRBD1. Germline V lookup: CDR1 DFQATT, CDR2 SNEGSKA (reference sequence). Trimming removed 5 bases from V and 3 bases from J; junction bases left unmatched: 16. This CDR3 is built from 17 residues. DNA for the CDR3: TGCAGTGCTTCCCCGACAAGGACAGGGTTGGGGACAGATACGCAGTATTTT. Amino acid sequence: CSASPTRTGLGTDTQYF.

This clonotype was seen ten or more times. J is TRBJ2-2 and V is TRBV12-3 or TRBV12-4; 13 bases map to TRBD2. This CDR3 is 17 amino acids long. The junction had 7 bases not matched to a gene; V was cut back by 5 bases and J by 4 bases. CDR3 residues: CASSRTSGRMGTGELFF. The CDR3, as DNA: TGTGCCAGCAGTCGGACTAGCGGGAGAATGGGCACCGGGGAGCTGTTTTTT.

At least ten counts were recorded for this clonotype. The V gene is TRBV29-1, the J gene TRBJ2-1; D might be TRBD1 (6 bases). CDR1 and CDR2 (germline): SQVTM, ANQGSEA. This CDR3 spans 12 amino acids. The germline V and J ends were trimmed by 8 bases and 3 bases, with 11 bases remaining between them. Written as DNA, the CDR3 is TGCAGCCTCCCAGGGGTCTACAATGAGCAGTTCTTC. Its protein product is CSLPGVYNEQFF.

Many counts were recorded for this clonotype. This rearrangement joins TRBV27 to TRBJ1-1; no clear D. CDR1 and CDR2 from the germline V gene are MNHEY and SMNVEV (reference sequence). V lost 6 bases, J lost 2 bases, and 7 bases lay in between. The CDR3 extends over 12 amino acids. The CDR3 region has the DNA TGTGCCAGCAGAGAATACAACACTGAAGCTTTCTTT. Protein product: CASREYNTEAFF.

This clonotype has ten or more counts. The CDR3 loop is CARGDRGPETQYF. CDR3 sequence (DNA): TGTGCCCGAGGGGACAGGGGGCCGGAGACCCAGTACTTC. The rearrangement joins TRBV30 to TRBJ2-5; TRBD1 aligns across 12 bases. Per germline, CDR1 GTSNPN and CDR2 SVGIG (reference sequence). The CDR3 is 13 residues long. J was trimmed by 5 bases and V by 8 bases; bases with no gene match: 6.

This clonotype was observed many times. The V call is TRBV7-6, the J call TRBJ1-1, with D tentatively TRBD1 (5 bases). Trimming pared 1 base from V and 7 bases from J, leaving 13 bases between. CDR1 is SGHVS and CDR2 is FNYEAQ in the germline V gene. The CDR3 spans 14 residues. The CDR3 spells CASSLGDSPVEAFF. Here the CDR3 DNA reads TGTGCCAGCAGCTTAGGAGACAGTCCCGTTGAAGCTTTCTTT.

This clonotype was picked up many times. The rearrangement joins TRBV24-1 to TRBJ2-2, with a tentative D call TRBD2 (5 bases). The CDR3 totals 16 residues. Germline V gene data show CDR1 as KGHDR and CDR2 as SFDVKD. Trimming shortened V by 0 bases and J by 4 bases, and 11 bases separated the two germline ends. For the CDR3, the DNA is TGTGCCACCAGTGATTTGATGAAGGCGGGCACCGGGGAGCTGTTTTTT. It codes for CATSDLMKAGTGELFF.

This clonotype was recorded many times. The chain combines TRBV20-1 with TRBJ1-2, with D unclear. The CDR3 spans 13 residues. Looked up from germline, CDR1 is DFQATT and CDR2 is SNEGSKA (reference sequence). Trimming shortened V by 4 bases and J by 0 bases, and 9 bases separated the two germline ends. CDR3 nucleotides: TGCAGTGCTAAGGGAGCCGCTAACTATGGCTACACCTTC. This codes for CSAKGAANYGYTF.

V gene TRBV6-5 combines with J gene TRBJ1-5, with 9 bases matching TRBD1. Germline values: CDR1 MNHEY, CDR2 SVGAGI. CDR3 length: 14 residues. The V and J ends lost 6 bases and 2 bases, in that order; junction bases with no gene match: 2. The CDR3 DNA sequence: TGTGCCAGCAGGGGGACAGGGCGCAATCAGCCCCAGCATTTT. Translated: CASRGTGRNQPQHF.

This clonotype was seen more than once but under ten times. This chain joins TRBV19 and TRBJ1-4, with a tentative D call TRBD1 (5 bases). The CDR3 is 15 residues long. The V gene's germline CDR1 is LNHDA and CDR2 SQIVND (reference sequence). V dropped 6 bases and J dropped 0 bases, with 11 bases sitting between them. The CDR3 region has the DNA TGTGCCAGTAGGTCCCTGGGGGCAACTAATGAAAAACTGTTTTTT. Protein: CASRSLGATNEKLFF.

Ten or more counts support this clonotype. The V and J genes are TRBV14 and TRBJ2-1, with a weak D call TRBD2 (6 bases). V was trimmed by 0 bases and J by 10 bases, leaving 16 bases between them. Germline loops: CDR1 SGHDN, CDR2 FVKESK. The CDR3 loop spans 15 amino acids. This CDR3 is CASSQDASVASEQFF. The CDR3 nucleotides are TGTGCCAGCAGCCAAGACGCTAGCGTTGCCTCAGAGCAGTTCTTC. Supplemented by reference TRBV14 and TRBJ2-1, the full variable domain reads EAGVTQFPSHSVIEKGQTVTLRCDPISGHDNLYWYRRVMGKEIKFLLHFVKESKQDESGMPNNRFLAERTGGTYSTLKVQPAELEDSGVYFCASSQDASVASEQFFGPGTRLTVL.

This clonotype has at least ten counts. J is TRBJ1-2 and V is TRBV10-3; D not certain. Between the trimmed V and J ends, which lost 4 bases and 4 bases, there was a span of 10 bases. Germline loops: CDR1 ENHRY, CDR2 SYGVKD. The CDR3 runs 13 residues. The CDR3 DNA sequence: TGTGCCATCAGTGGGCTGTCCAGCTATGGCTACACCTTC. Protein: CAISGLSSYGYTF.

This clonotype has more than one count but fewer than ten. The rearrangement links TRBV6-6 to TRBJ2-3; D gene unclear. The CDR3 consists of 13 residues. In germline, CDR1 is MNHNY, CDR2 SVGAGI (reference sequence). Deletions cut 6 bases from V and 5 bases from J, with 12 bases between. CDR3 nucleotides: TGTGCCAGCAGCCCCCCGGCTGTAGATACGCAGTATTTT. It encodes CASSPPAVDTQYF.

The rearrangement joins TRBV7-8 to TRBJ2-7; possible D gene TRBD2, 6 bases. The V gene lost 3 bases and the J gene lost 5 bases, with 14 bases spanning the gap. This CDR3 has 14 residues. The germline V gene encodes CDR1 SGHVS and CDR2 FQNEAQ. The CDR3 sequence is CASSLPAASDEQYF. The CDR3 DNA is TGTGCCAGCAGCTTGCCAGCGGCTAGCGACGAGCAGTACTTC.

This sequence joins TRBV20-1 and TRBJ2-1, with a weak D call TRBD2 (5 bases). Trimming took off 5 bases at V and 8 bases at J, with 13 bases between the two ends. CDR1 is DFQATT, CDR2 SNEGSKA, per germline (reference sequence). The length of the CDR3 is 12 residues. DNA of the CDR3: TGCAGTGCTGTCGGACCGCGGGATGAGCAGTTCTTC. Protein: CSAVGPRDEQFF.

The J gene is TRBJ2-7, the V gene TRBV20-1, with D possibly matching TRBD2 (5 bases). In germline, CDR1 is DFQATT, CDR2 SNEGSKA (reference sequence). V lost 0 bases to trimming and J lost 6 bases, with 12 bases between them. There are 13 residues in the CDR3. The CDR3 region has the DNA TGCAGTGCTAGAGATGGCGGAGGTGGCGAGCAGTACTTC. Translating gives CSARDGGGGEQYF.

This clonotype was recorded at least ten times. The chain links TRBV11-2 to TRBJ2-3; TRBD2 agrees at 8 bases. The CDR3 runs to 16 residues. Germline CDR1 and CDR2: SGHAT and FQNNGV. The V segment lost 5 bases and the J segment 1 base; nucleotides outside the gene matches: 8. DNA of the CDR3: TGTGCCAGCAGCCCCGGAGGGCGGGGGGGCACAGATACGCAGTATTTT. Protein sequence: CASSPGGRGGTDTQYF. The entire variable domain, with the rest obtained from reference TRBV11-2 and TRBJ2-3, is as follows: EAGVAQSPRYKIIEKRQSVAFWCNPISGHATLYWYQQILGQGPKLLIQFQNNGVVDDSQLPKDRFSAERLKGVDSTLKIQPAKLEDSAVYLCASSPGGRGGTDTQYFGPGTRLTVL.

This clonotype was seen at least ten times. This chain joins TRBV5-1 and TRBJ1-2; D not resolved. The CDR3 extends over 12 amino acids. Germline loops: CDR1 SGHRS, CDR2 YFSETQ. V lost 4 bases, J lost 2 bases, and 6 bases lay in between. CDR3 sequence (DNA): TGCGCCAGCAGCGGTAAAAACTATGGCTACACCTTC. It encodes CASSGKNYGYTF.